This T cell receptor (beta chain) was identified in a study of CD8+CD57+ T cells in acquired aplastic anemia. Study-wide background: The DNA of sorted CD4+ and CD8+ cells averaged roughly 3 ug. Regarding the study as a whole: Researchers report that fewer than 35 CD8+ CDR3 sequences appeared in both patients and controls.

Per germline, CDR1 ENHRY and CDR2 SYGVKD. The CDR3 extends over 14 amino acids. V was cut by 4 bases and J by 0 bases, with 7 bases left in between. Flow cytometry had shown expanded CD8+CD57+ cells in the patients chosen for sequencing. Severe acquired aplastic anemia was the diagnosis recorded for all patients. Investigators profiled TCR beta VDJ and CDR3 from genomic DNA template. MiXCR, run by TCRdb on the reads, gives a single entry per CDR3 protein. The table records approximately 190,000 distinct CDR3 sequences, nearly 50% of them present only once. This clonotype was detected ten times or more. Antigen unknown.

This TCR was recovered from a human donor with aplastic anemia. The rearrangement uses TRBV10-3 and TRBJ1-3; possible D gene TRBD1, 5 bases. Sequencing was carried out using sorted CD4+, CD8+, or CD8+CD57+ T cells (not recorded which) from PBMCs. The CDR3 is CAISGRDSGNTIYF. DNA of the CDR3: TGTGCCATCAGTGGCAGGGACTCTGGAAACACCATATATTTT.